The 9 T cell receptor beta chains presented below share a single source sample, sequenced in a study of cytomegalovirus exposure and HLA in healthy donors. A multiplex PCR was run with 60 Vbeta primers and 13 Jbeta primers. The data were produced by immunoSEQ multiplex PCR, yet TCRdb's version contains in-frame clones alone and is incomplete. The table has almost 200,000 clones, approximately 85% seen once. What was sequenced was PBMCs. These receptors were obtained from a woman between 45 and 60 years old in good health and CMV-seronegative.

This chain links TRBV18 with TRBJ2-2; 7 bases map to TRBD2. J lost 1 base, V lost 4 bases, and 3 bases had no gene match. The length of the CDR3 is 15 residues. Germline CDR1 KGHSH, CDR2 LQKENI. The CDR3 sequence is CASSLERGNTGELFF. The CDR3 DNA is TGTGCCAGCTCACTTGAGCGGGGGAACACCGGGGAGCTGTTTTTT.

V gene TRBV27 combines with J gene TRBJ1-1, with TRBD1 identical over 9 bases. The germline gives CDR1 MNHEY, CDR2 SMNVEV (reference sequence). V lost 5 bases and J lost 6; bases outside the gene matches: 10. The CDR3 runs 15 residues. CDR3 protein: CASSQSGQGSSEAFF. Written as DNA, the CDR3 is TGTGCCAGCAGTCAATCGGGACAGGGAAGCTCTGAAGCTTTCTTT.

The chain recombines TRBV29-1 with TRBJ2-7; TRBD1 aligns across 11 bases. With 6 bases clipped from V and 5 bases from J, the junction kept 6 bases outside the gene matches. This CDR3 is 13 amino acids long. Germline-derived CDR1 and CDR2 are SQVTM and ANQGSEA. The CDR3 bases are TGCAGCGTAGACGGACAGGGGGCTAACGAGCAGTACTTC. Amino acid sequence: CSVDGQGANEQYF.

V is TRBV7-2 and J is TRBJ2-5; 7 bases match TRBD1. J gave up 3 bases and V 5 bases, and 3 bases lay outside the gene matches. Germline CDR1 is SGHTA and CDR2 is FQGNSA. The CDR3 has 13 amino acids. The CDR3 DNA reads TGTGCCAGCAGCCTGGGACAGAAAGAGACCCAGTACTTC. This sequence encodes CASSLGQKETQYF.

The V gene is TRBV7-9, the J gene TRBJ2-1; 10 bases match TRBD2. Germline V gene lookup returns CDR1 SEHNR and CDR2 FQNEAQ (reference sequence). CDR3 size: 15 residues. With V trimmed by 1 base and J by 5 bases, 2 bases remained unmatched. CDR3 bases: TGTGCCAGCAGCTTAGTCACTAGCGGGAACAATGAGCAGTTCTTC. It yields the protein CASSLVTSGNNEQFF.

This sequence joins TRBV5-5 and TRBJ1-1, with 9 bases that match TRBD1. There are 12 residues in the CDR3. From germline, CDR1 is SGHKS and CDR2 YYEKEE (reference sequence). V shed 3 bases and J 7 bases; nucleotides not matched to a gene: 1. CDR3 coding DNA: TGTGCCAGCAGCTACAGGGGGCGTGAAGCTTTCTTT. Translating gives CASSYRGREAFF.

The chain combines TRBV19 with TRBJ2-2; 9 bases align to TRBD1. The CDR3 loop spans 15 amino acids. Per the germline V gene, CDR1 is LNHDA and CDR2 is SQIVND (reference sequence). Germline trimming cut 5 bases from V and 5 bases from J; bases unmatched to any gene: 6. CDR3 coding DNA: TGTGCCAGTAGTCAACAGGGGGCTCGGACCGGGGAGCTGTTTTTT. Protein sequence: CASSQQGARTGELFF.

This clone was detected a few times. The chain joins TRBV27 to TRBJ1-2; TRBD1 matches 7 bases. In germline, CDR1 is MNHEY, CDR2 SMNVEV (reference sequence). V lost 3 bases and J lost 9; bases outside the gene matches: 10. The CDR3 length is 14 residues. The CDR3 coding sequence is TGTGCCAGCAGTTTGGGTTTTAACAGGGGAAGCTACACCTTC. It specifies CASSLGFNRGSYTF.

CDR3 amino acids: CAWNRGRLAGKGEQYF. The CDR3 DNA is TGTGCCTGGAACCGTGGAAGACTAGCGGGAAAGGGGGAGCAGTACTTC. The chain has TRBV30 and TRBJ2-7, with 11 bases fitting TRBD2. This CDR3 is 16 amino acids long. Germline-derived CDR1 and CDR2 are GTSNPN and SVGIG (reference sequence). The ends lost 4 bases at V and 7 bases at J; junction bases unmatched: 15.